This T cell receptor beta chain is drawn from a study of cytomegalovirus exposure and HLA in healthy donors. Study-level points and caveats: Relative to the 666-donor mean, N-insertions were reportedly fewer in an Asian-associated ancestry cluster in a later analysis. A later analysis associated some 18,000 TCR beta sequences with HLA alleles at a 0.05 false discovery rate.

The CDR3 consists of 11 residues. V was clipped by 2 bases and J by 3 bases, with 5 bases between them. CDR1 and CDR2 (germline): DFQATT, SNEGSKA (reference sequence). Primers: 60 Vbeta forward and 13 Jbeta reverse. Generated by immunoSEQ multiplex PCR, the TCRdb table keeps only in-frame clones and is missing some. The sample shows 120,000 or so clones, roughly 80% of them seen only once. A remark on this clone: What it binds is not known.

This clonotype originated in a man in his forties or fifties in good health and CMV-seronegative. The V call is TRBV20-1, the J call TRBJ2-7; D gene ambiguous. Source material: PBMCs. Here the CDR3 DNA reads TGCAGTGCTAGAAACTACTACGAGCAGTACTTC. Its protein product is CSARNYYEQYF.